Listed below are T cell receptor beta chains from one sample, sequenced in a study of cytomegalovirus exposure and HLA in healthy donors. TCRdb's table, derived via immunoSEQ multiplex PCR, lists solely in-frame clones and lacks some. The top ten clones hold more than 5% of a sample with around 240,000 clones, about 80% of them seen once. Sequences were obtained from PBMCs. The receptors were gathered from a woman in her 40s in good health and CMV-seropositive. Each CDR3 is given with its conserved first and last residue. Each record gives: V gene, J gene, clone size, D gene, CDR3 DNA, CDR3 protein. A D gene is named only where the DNA matches it firmly. Only some rows state a clone size, as once, few, many or a class for expanded clones.

V gene: TRBV5-3; J gene: TRBJ1-2; clone size: NA; D gene: NA; CDR3 DNA: TGTGCCAGAAGCCCGCTTTGGCGGGAGGAGGCTAACTATGGCTACACCTTC; CDR3 protein: CARSPLWREEANYGYTF
V gene: TRBV9; J gene: TRBJ2-5; clone size: NA; D gene: NA; CDR3 DNA: TGTGCCAGCAGCGTAAGCGGCAGGGAGGCGGAGACCCAGTACTTC; CDR3 protein: CASSVSGREAETQYF
V gene: TRBV4-2; J gene: TRBJ1-2; clone size: NA; D gene: NA; CDR3 DNA: TGTGCCAACAGCCAAGATCGGGAAAATGGCTACACCTTC; CDR3 protein: CANSQDRENGYTF
V gene: TRBV30; J gene: TRBJ1-2; clone size: NA; D gene: NA; CDR3 DNA: TGTGCCTGGAGTGTACTCGACGGGAGTGGGGGCTATGGCTACACCTTC; CDR3 protein: CAWSVLDGSGGYGYTF
V gene: TRBV6-5; J gene: TRBJ1-1; clone size: NA; D gene: NA; CDR3 DNA: TGTGCCAGCAGTTATGGGGGCGAAGCTTTCTTT; CDR3 protein: CASSYGGEAFF
V gene: TRBV4-1; J gene: TRBJ2-5; clone size: few; D gene: NA; CDR3 DNA: TGCGCCAGCAGCCGGAATGGAGGGAGGGAGACCCAGTACTTC; CDR3 protein: CASSRNGGRETQYF
V gene: TRBV11-2; J gene: TRBJ1-5; clone size: NA; D gene: TRBD1; CDR3 DNA: TGTGCCAGCAGCTGGACAGGCAATAGCAATCAGCCCCAGCATTTT; CDR3 protein: CASSWTGNSNQPQHF
V gene: TRBV5-8; J gene: TRBJ1-5; clone size: NA; D gene: NA; CDR3 DNA: TGTGCCAGCAGCTCCCGGGACTTTTTTTATCAGCCCCAGCATTTT; CDR3 protein: CASSSRDFFYQPQHF
V gene: TRBV30; J gene: TRBJ1-2; clone size: once; D gene: NA; CDR3 DNA: TGTGCCTGGAGATCGGGACTGTCAATGAACTATGGCTACACCTTC; CDR3 protein: CAWRSGLSMNYGYTF
V gene: TRBV2; J gene: TRBJ1-2; clone size: once; D gene: TRBD1; CDR3 DNA: TGTGCCAGCAGACAGGGGGGGGACTATGGCTACACCTTC; CDR3 protein: CASRQGGDYGYTF
V gene: TRBV5-1; J gene: TRBJ2-7; clone size: NA; D gene: TRBD2; CDR3 DNA: TGCGCCAGCAGCCCCGGCGGGGGAAGGGACGAGCAGTACTTC; CDR3 protein: CASSPGGGRDEQYF
V gene: TRBV25-1; J gene: TRBJ2-7; clone size: NA; D gene: NA; CDR3 DNA: TGTGCCAGCAGTGAATCAGGGGGGATAGAGCAGTACTTC; CDR3 protein: CASSESGGIEQYF
V gene: TRBV28; J gene: TRBJ1-2; clone size: once; D gene: TRBD1; CDR3 DNA: TGTGCCAGCAGCGACAGGGGGTTCTATGGCTACACCTTC; CDR3 protein: CASSDRGFYGYTF
V gene: TRBV5-1; J gene: TRBJ1-4; clone size: NA; D gene: NA; CDR3 DNA: TGCGCCAGCAGCCTCCGGAGTGGGTTAACCTATAATGAAAAACTGTTTTTT; CDR3 protein: CASSLRSGLTYNEKLFF
V gene: TRBV11-3; J gene: TRBJ2-6; clone size: NA; D gene: TRBD2; CDR3 DNA: TGTGCCAGCAGCTTAGAGGGCTCCGGGAGGGCCTCGGGGGCCAACGTCCTGACTTTC; CDR3 protein: CASSLEGSGRASGANVLTF